This TCR beta chain came from a study of shared clonotypes between healthy human individuals. On the study more broadly: Used for every donor were three CD4 naive, three CD4 memory, two CD8 naive and one CD8 memory plate. Points from the study as a whole: Generation of non-shared clonotypes was less probable than generation of clonotypes shared by all four donors.

Produced via immunoSEQ multiplex PCR; TCRdb's table is partial and in-frame only. This sample has about 680,000 clones; around three quarters occur once, and the top ten carry roughly 1.9%. On this clone itself: The antigen is not known.

The CDR3 sequence is 13 residues long. The V end lost 6 bases, the J end lost 3 bases, and 12 bases lay between the germline ends. The germline V gene has CDR1 MDHEN and CDR2 SYDVKM. The sequencing input was memory CD4+ T cells sorted from blood. The subset here: CD45RA-negative fraction. The V call is TRBV28, the J call TRBJ2-7; either TRBD1 or TRBD2 may supply D (5 bases each). This clonotype originated in a woman in her thirties in good health. This chain's CDR3 is CASRRGILYEQYF. The CDR3 DNA follows: TGTGCCAGCAGGAGGGGAATCCTCTACGAGCAGTACTTC.